This is a list of T cell receptor beta chains from one sample in a study of T cell responses to AZD1222 COVID-19 vaccine. Produced via immunoSEQ multiplex PCR; TCRdb's table is partial and in-frame only. Of approximately 150,000 clones in the sample, less than 95% were seen once. The starting material was peripheral blood, obtained on day 0 of AZD1222 vaccination. These TCRs come from an adult in good health. CDR3s include the opening cysteine and the closing phenylalanine or tryptophan. D genes are given only for firm matches. Clone size is stated in some rows and not others, as once, few, many or a class when expanded.

J gene	D gene	clone size	V gene	CDR3 protein	CDR3 DNA
TRBJ2-7	NA	NA	TRBV7-7	CASSFSAPWDEEGTEQYF	TGTGCTAGCAGCTTTAGCGCTCCCTGGGACGAAGAGGGAACCGAGCAGTACTTC
TRBJ2-2	TRBD1	NA	TRBV9	CASSLGQGYLGELFF	TGTGCCAGCAGCTTAGGACAGGGGTATCTCGGGGAGCTGTTTTTT
TRBJ2-1	TRBD2	NA	TRBV7-2	CASRPTSDHNEQFF	TGTGCCAGCCGACCGACTAGCGACCACAATGAGCAGTTCTTC
TRBJ1-1	NA	NA	TRBV7-2	CASSFSAGWVNTEAFF	TGTGCCAGCAGCTTCTCGGCAGGCTGGGTGAACACTGAAGCTTTCTTT
TRBJ1-2	NA	NA	TRBV6-5	CASSPARVVYGYTF	TGTGCCAGCAGCCCCGCCCGAGTTGTCTATGGCTACACCTTC
TRBJ2-1	NA	once	TRBV10-3	CAISEVDTTSYNEQFF	TGTGCCATCAGTGAAGTCGACACTACCTCTTACAATGAGCAGTTCTTC
TRBJ2-5	TRBD2	NA	TRBV6-4	CASSETSGGQETQYF	TGTGCCAGCAGTGAAACTAGCGGGGGGCAAGAGACCCAGTACTTC
TRBJ1-1	TRBD1	NA	TRBV30	CAWIRGRGQWYTEAFF	TGTGCCTGGATCAGGGGCAGGGGGCAGTGGTACACTGAAGCTTTCTTT
TRBJ1-2	NA	NA	TRBV5-4	CAILPDSRNYGYTF	TGTGCCATACTTCCCGACAGCCGTAACTATGGCTACACCTTC
TRBJ2-5	TRBD2	NA	TRBV7-9	CASSPPLGGYQETQYF	TGTGCCAGCAGCCCCCCTTTGGGGGGGTATCAAGAGACCCAGTACTTC
TRBJ2-1	NA	NA	TRBV7-2	CASSSAGPSSYNEQFF	TGTGCCAGCAGCTCCGCGGGGCCGAGCTCCTACAATGAGCAGTTCTTC
TRBJ2-7	NA	NA	TRBV7-9	CASSLATLGAHYEQYF	TGTGCCAGCAGCTTAGCGACACTTGGGGCCCACTACGAGCAGTACTTC
TRBJ1-2	NA	NA	TRBV6-5	CASSPTGFGYGYTF	TGTGCCAGCAGTCCCACAGGGTTTGGCTATGGCTACACCTTC
TRBJ1-5	NA	NA	TRBV7-2	CASSPGTSRSNQPQHF	TGTGCCAGCAGCCCCGGGACCTCGAGGAGCAATCAGCCCCAGCATTTT
TRBJ1-1	NA	NA	TRBV5-4	CASSPSGESRNTEAFF	TGTGCCAGCAGCCCCTCAGGGGAATCGAGGAACACTGAAGCTTTCTTT
TRBJ2-3	TRBD2	NA	TRBV28	CASSRTSGRRKIGADTQYF	TGTGCCAGCAGCCGGACTAGCGGGAGAAGGAAGATTGGGGCAGATACGCAGTATTTT
TRBJ1-2	NA	NA	TRBV11-2	CASSLDTNYGYTF	TGTGCCAGCAGCTTAGACACTAACTATGGCTACACCTTC